The 24 T cell receptor beta chains reported below all come from one sample, sequenced in a study of Ad26.COV2.S vaccination and SARS-CoV-2 variants. TCRdb's table, derived via immunoSEQ multiplex PCR, lists solely in-frame clones and lacks some. The data contain approximately 500,000 clones, around 88% of them singletons. The treatment is: roughly 20 received Ad26.COV2.S at low or high dose, single or two shots; 5 received placebo; per-sample allocation not given. Specimen acquisition occurred on day 63 following the initial vaccine or placebo injection. Sequenced material: peripheral blood, taken in a trial of Ad26.COV2.S vaccine versus placebo. The receptor set was obtained from a person between 18 and 65 years old who received the Ad26.COV2.S COVID-19 vaccine or a placebo.

This chain links TRBV5-4 with TRBJ2-2, with 7 bases identical to TRBD2. V lost 7 bases and J lost 5; bases outside the gene matches: 5. CDR3 size: 13 residues. CDR1 SGHNT and CDR2 YYREEE come from the germline V gene (reference sequence). The CDR3 spells CASGRDQTGELFF. CDR3 nucleotides: TGTGCCAGCGGGAGGGATCAAACCGGGGAGCTGTTTTTT.

J is TRBJ2-3 and V is TRBV19; 7 bases map to TRBD2. The CDR3 contains 14 residues. V gave up 3 bases and J gave up 7 bases; unmatched junction bases: 7. The germline gives CDR1 LNHDA, CDR2 SQIVND (reference sequence). The CDR3 is CASSMAGAQHTQYF. CDR3 DNA sequence: TGTGCCAGTAGTATGGCGGGAGCTCAACATACGCAGTATTTT.

On this clone: The sample contains more than one DNA sequence encoding this CDR3. The J gene is TRBJ1-1, the V gene TRBV18; TRBD1 matches 9 bases. The ends lost 2 bases at V and 2 bases at J; junction bases unmatched: 3. The CDR3 is made up of 15 amino acids. Germline values: CDR1 KGHSH, CDR2 LQKENI. CDR3 in DNA: TGTGCCAGCTCACCAAGGACAGGGGCCAACACTGAAGCTTTCTTT. Translating gives CASSPRTGANTEAFF.

The chain links TRBV19 to TRBJ2-5, with TRBD2 matching over 7 bases. The trim removed 2 bases at V and 3 bases at J, leaving 18 bases unmatched. This CDR3 is 19 amino acids long. In germline, CDR1 is LNHDA, CDR2 SQIVND (reference sequence). CDR3: CASSISGWSSGRGEETQYF. The CDR3 DNA reads TGTGCCAGTAGTATAAGTGGTTGGAGTAGTGGACGGGGGGAAGAGACCCAGTACTTC.

The rearrangement uses TRBV7-2 and TRBJ2-3; D could derive from TRBD1 or TRBD2 (5 bases each). The CDR3 extends over 16 amino acids. V dropped 3 bases and J dropped 4 bases, with 17 bases sitting between them. Germline V gives CDR1 SGHTA, CDR2 FQGNSA. Here the CDR3 reads CASSFSPGRGADTQYF. The CDR3 nucleotides are TGTGCCAGCAGCTTCTCGCCGGGGCGTGGTGCAGATACGCAGTATTTT.

The J gene is TRBJ1-1, the V gene TRBV5-6, with D maybe TRBD1 (5 bases). Germline CDR1 reads SGHDT; CDR2 reads YYEEEE. V lost 0 bases, J lost 0 bases, and 9 bases lay in between. The CDR3 is 15 amino acids. CDR3: CASSLEGLMNTEAFF. CDR3 sequence (DNA): TGTGCCAGCAGCTTGGAGGGGTTAATGAACACTGAAGCTTTCTTT.

DNA of the CDR3: TGTGCCAGCAGCCGTAGCGGGATTAGCGCCGGGGAGCTGTTTTTT. It encodes CASSRSGISAGELFF. The gene calls are TRBV7-3 and TRBJ2-2; 8 nucleotides line up with TRBD2. Germline CDR1 is SGHTA and CDR2 is FQGTGA. The V segment lost 5 bases and the J segment 6 bases; nucleotides outside the gene matches: 8. The CDR3 sequence is 15 residues long.

The chain has TRBV4-1 and TRBJ2-1, with TRBD2 matching over 7 bases. The germline gives CDR1 MGHRA, CDR2 YSYEKL. The CDR3 consists of 16 residues. J was trimmed by 3 bases and V by 8 bases; bases with no gene match: 13. The CDR3 spells CASRNGLADRYNEQFF. CDR3 nucleotide sequence: TGCGCCAGCCGTAACGGTCTAGCGGATCGCTACAATGAGCAGTTCTTC.

The rearrangement links TRBV19 to TRBJ2-5; perhaps TRBD1 as D (5 bases). CDR1 is LNHDA, CDR2 SQIVND, per germline (reference sequence). The CDR3 length is 15 residues. Trimming pared 2 bases from V and 9 bases from J, leaving 19 bases between. The CDR3 spells CASSIRQGRAVAQYF. In DNA form, the CDR3 reads TGTGCCAGTAGTATACGGCAGGGTAGGGCTGTGGCCCAGTACTTC. The full variable domain, in which reference TRBV19 and TRBJ2-5 provide the parts outside the CDR3, is DGGITQSPKYLFRKEGQNVTLSCEQNLNHDAMYWYRQDPGQGLRLIYYSQIVNDFQKGDIAEGYSVSREKKESFPLTVTSAQKNPTAFYLCASSIRQGRAVAQYFGPGTRLLVL.

This clone was seen a handful of times. This sequence joins TRBV6-2 or TRBV6-3 and TRBJ1-1; D not certain. The germline gives CDR1 MNHEY, CDR2 SVGEGT. The CDR3 is 11 residues long. V lost 5 bases and J 11 bases, leaving 12 bases between the germline ends. CDR3 bases: TGTGCCAGCAGTCACGGAGGGAGGGCTTTCTTT. Translating gives CASSHGGRAFF.

The chain carries TRBV3-1 (or the pseudogene TRBV3-2) and TRBJ2-7, with a possible D match to TRBD1 (5 bases). Trimming stripped 1 base from V and 0 bases from J, with 19 bases between. Germline-derived CDR1 and CDR2 are LGHDT and YNNKEL (reference sequence). The CDR3 length is 18 residues. The CDR3 DNA reads as TGTGCCAGCAGCCAAGGCTTGAGACGGCAAAGGGGCTCCTACGAGCAGTACTTC. The encoded protein is CASSQGLRRQRGSYEQYF.

The gene calls are TRBV19 and TRBJ2-3; possibly TRBD2 for D (5 bases). Trimming pared 7 bases from V and 3 bases from J, leaving 11 bases between. The CDR3 spans 13 residues. Per the germline V gene, CDR1 is LNHDA and CDR2 is SQIVND (reference sequence). The CDR3 spells CASTHRGTDTQYF. In DNA, the CDR3 is TGTGCCAGTACACATCGGGGTACAGATACGCAGTATTTT. The whole variable domain, remainder taken from reference TRBV19 and TRBJ2-3, is DGGITQSPKYLFRKEGQNVTLSCEQNLNHDAMYWYRQDPGQGLRLIYYSQIVNDFQKGDIAEGYSVSREKKESFPLTVTSAQKNPTAFYLCASTHRGTDTQYFGPGTRLTVL.

CDR3 bases: TGTGCCAGCAGCGTAACAGGGAGGCAGAACACTGAAGCTTTCTTT. The encoded protein is CASSVTGRQNTEAFF. This chain connects TRBV9 to TRBJ1-1, with a weak D call TRBD1 (6 bases). CDR3 length equals 15 residues. Germline CDR1 is SGDLS and CDR2 is YYNGEE. V dropped 1 base and J dropped 1 base, with 11 bases sitting between them.

V and J are TRBV28 and TRBJ1-5, with a possible D match to TRBD1 (6 bases). In germline, CDR1 is MDHEN, CDR2 SYDVKM. The CDR3 runs 17 residues. Trimming removed 5 bases from V and 4 bases from J, with 21 bases in between. DNA of the CDR3: TGTGCCAGCAGTCAACCCCGTAGGGGGGGGGCGAATCAGCCCCAGCATTTT. This gives the protein CASSQPRRGGANQPQHF.

The chain combines TRBV19 with TRBJ1-4; 10 nucleotides agree with TRBD1. Losses at the gene ends were 7 bases for V and 5 bases for J; bases not matched to a gene: 13. Per germline, CDR1 LNHDA and CDR2 SQIVND (reference sequence). The CDR3 runs to 17 residues. CDR3 residues: CASTYSTGQGTNEKLFF. The CDR3 nucleotides read TGTGCCAGTACCTACTCAACGGGACAGGGGACAAATGAAAAACTGTTTTTT.

As regards this clone: The same CDR3 also results from other DNA sequences found in this sample. This chain links TRBV12-3 or TRBV12-4 with TRBJ2-2, with D perhaps TRBD2 (6 bases). The germline V and J ends were trimmed by 2 bases and 6 bases, with 7 bases remaining between them. The CDR3 has 13 amino acids. As DNA, the CDR3 is TGTGCCAGCAGTTTATGGGGGGCCGGGGAGCTGTTTTTT. Protein: CASSLWGAGELFF.

This rearrangement joins TRBV2 to TRBJ1-2; 8 nucleotides align to TRBD1. The CDR3 consists of 14 residues. CDR1 is SNHLY, CDR2 FYNNEI, per germline. Unmatched junction bases numbered 8, after V lost 7 bases and J lost 4 bases. Here the CDR3 DNA reads TGTGCCAGCACGAAGGACAGGGTCAGCTATGGCTACACCTTC. Translating gives CASTKDRVSYGYTF.

This chain connects TRBV4-3 to TRBJ1-2, with a weak D call TRBD1 (5 bases). CDR3 length equals 18 residues. Germline values: CDR1 LGHNA, CDR2 YSLEER. Trimming stripped 0 bases from V and 3 bases from J, with 20 bases between. The CDR3, as DNA: TGCGCCAGCAGCCAAGATTACGGCACCTCGAGGGGAGACTATGGCTACACCTTC. Encoded protein: CASSQDYGTSRGDYGYTF.

The chain recombines TRBV6-6 with TRBJ1-6, with 8 bases identical to TRBD1. V trimming: 8 bases; J trimming: 10 bases; junction bases outside the gene matches: 13. CDR1 MNHNY and CDR2 SVGAGI come from the germline V gene (reference sequence). The CDR3 contains 15 residues. This CDR3 is CASAAPGQDASPLHF. The CDR3 coding sequence is TGTGCCAGCGCAGCCCCGGGACAGGACGCATCACCCCTCCACTTT.

This chain connects TRBV13 to TRBJ2-6; D uncertain. This CDR3 region has 19 residues. The V and J ends lost 2 bases and 2 bases respectively, with 19 bases between them. Germline V gene lookup returns CDR1 PRHDT and CDR2 FYEKMQ (reference sequence). DNA for the CDR3: TGTGCCAGCAGCTTACGGCAGAACGCGCCTCCGCCTGGGGCCAACGTCCTGACTTTC. Translation: CASSLRQNAPPPGANVLTF. Looking up the rest from reference TRBV13 and TRBJ2-6 gives the full variable domain: AAGVIQSPRHLIKEKRETATLKCYPIPRHDTVYWYQQGPGQDPQFLISFYEKMQSDKGSIPDRFSAQQFSDYHSELNMSSLELGDSALYFCASSLRQNAPPPGANVLTFGAGSRLTVL.

The V call is TRBV7-9, the J call TRBJ1-1; D is unresolved. Germline values: CDR1 SEHNR, CDR2 FQNEAQ (reference sequence). V gave up 1 base and J gave up 1 base, with 7 bases separating them. This CDR3 comprises 14 residues. The CDR3 protein is CASSLEWRNTEAFF. CDR3 in DNA: TGTGCCAGCAGCTTAGAGTGGAGGAACACTGAAGCTTTCTTT.

CDR3 in amino acids: CAGTLGSNGNYGYTF. The CDR3 region has the DNA TGTGCCGGAACCTTGGGGAGCAACGGGAACTATGGCTACACCTTC. V usage is TRBV30 and J usage is TRBJ1-2; D is uncertain. Trimming cost V 8 bases and J 2 bases, with 21 bases left between them. Looked up from germline, CDR1 is GTSNPN and CDR2 is SVGIG (reference sequence). The CDR3 sequence is 15 residues long.

This rearrangement joins TRBV5-1 to TRBJ2-1; 7 nucleotides agree with TRBD2. This CDR3 region has 14 residues. Trimming cost V 2 bases and J 8 bases; bases outside gene matches: 7. The germline CDR1 and CDR2 sequences are SGHRS and YFSETQ. The CDR3 nucleotides read TGCGCCAGCAGCTTATCCATGGGAGGGGATGAGCAGTTCTTC. It yields the protein CASSLSMGGDEQFF.

This sequence joins TRBV11-2 and TRBJ2-7, with a possible D match to TRBD1 (5 bases). Germline-derived CDR1 and CDR2 are SGHAT and FQNNGV. Trimming removed 3 bases from V and 4 bases from J, with 13 bases in between. CDR3 length equals 14 residues. The CDR3 loop reads CASSLAGLAYEQYF. In nucleotides, the CDR3 is TGTGCCAGCAGCTTGGCAGGGCTCGCGTACGAGCAGTACTTC.